This passage covers 27 T cell receptor beta chains from one sample sequenced in a study of shared clonotypes between healthy human individuals (dated by TCRdb to 2020 to 2021). The library came from the immunoSEQ multiplex PCR assay. TCRdb retrieved this table from immuneACCESS and kept in-frame rearrangements only. Not all clones are present; in checked studies, unresolved V genes account for under half, and no reason is known for the remainder. This sample comprises some 1,100,000 clones, about 84% of them detected only once. Together, the top ten hold about 0.52% of the sample. The specimen sequenced was memory CD4+ T cells from PBMCs. The meaning of the sample's cell subset or site label: CD45RA-negative fraction. These receptors came from a man younger than 30 in good health. Some clones in this sample may be carry-over from other donors' samples.

With regard to this clone: Different DNA sequences within this sample yield the same CDR3. This chain uses TRBV11-2 with TRBJ1-4; the D gene is possibly TRBD1 (5 bases). This CDR3 is built from 14 residues. Germline CDR1 and CDR2: SGHAT and FQNNGV. Trimming left V 1 base short and J 8 bases short, with 11 bases between. The CDR3: CASSLGQGSEKLFF. The CDR3 DNA reads as TGTGCCAGCAGCTTAGGTCAGGGTTCAGAAAAACTGTTTTTT.

V and J are TRBV6-4 and TRBJ2-7; D call uncertain. CDR1 and CDR2 from the germline V gene are MRHNA and SNTAGT. There are 11 residues in the CDR3. V shed 7 bases and J shed 2 bases, with 6 bases lying between them. The DNA of the CDR3 is TGTGCCAGCATTTTTGCCTACGAGCAGTACTTC. It encodes CASIFAYEQYF.

A single count supports this clone. The CDR3 here is CASSATGIDGYTF. As DNA, the CDR3 is TGTGCCAGCAGCGCCACAGGGATTGATGGCTACACCTTC. The chain has TRBV9 and TRBJ1-2, with D maybe TRBD1 (6 bases). Germline V lookup: CDR1 SGDLS, CDR2 YYNGEE. CDR3 size: 13 residues. Trimming shortened V by 3 bases and J by 6 bases, and 12 bases separated the two germline ends.

The chain couples TRBV19 to TRBJ2-3; 10 bases are a match to TRBD2. Germline V gene data show CDR1 as LNHDA and CDR2 as SQIVND (reference sequence). V shed 7 bases, J shed 0 bases, and the junction held 7 bases outside the gene matches. There are 16 residues in the CDR3. The CDR3 DNA reads as TGTGCCAGTAACTTCGGACTAGCGGATAGCACAGATACGCAGTATTTT. Translated: CASNFGLADSTDTQYF. Based on the CDR3 plus reference TRBV19 and TRBJ2-3, the full variable domain is DGGITQSPKYLFRKEGQNVTLSCEQNLNHDAMYWYRQDPGQGLRLIYYSQIVNDFQKGDIAEGYSVSREKKESFPLTVTSAQKNPTAFYLCASNFGLADSTDTQYFGPGTRLTVL.

The rearrangement links TRBV4-2 to TRBJ2-2; D may match TRBD1 or TRBD2 (5 bases each). This CDR3 contains 13 residues. V lost 8 bases and J 5 bases, leaving 12 bases between the germline ends. From germline, CDR1 is LGHNA and CDR2 YNFKEQ. The DNA for the CDR3 is TGTGCCAGCGGGACGTGGGGGACCGGGGAGCTGTTTTTT. Its protein product is CASGTWGTGELFF.

This clone was seen more than once but under ten times. The rearrangement links TRBV6-5 to TRBJ1-1; possible D gene TRBD1, 6 bases. CDR1 and CDR2 (germline): MNHEY, SVGAGI. V shed 6 bases and J shed 5 bases, with 16 bases lying between them. The CDR3 is made up of 14 amino acids. In nucleotides, the CDR3 is TGTGCCAGCAGCCTTGGACAGCGGAGGACTGAAGCTTTCTTT. The encoded protein is CASSLGQRRTEAFF.

Regarding this clone: A junction end diverges from the germline sequence, so it may reflect a read error. Other DNA sequences in this specimen translate into the identical CDR3. The rearrangement joins TRBV11-2 to TRBJ2-5; no firm D call. There are 14 residues in the CDR3. Germline V gene sequence: CDR1 SGHAT, CDR2 FQNNGV. For the CDR3, the DNA is TGTGCCAGCAGCTTAGGACCGTCCGGAGAGACTCAGTACTTC. Translation: CASSLGPSGETQYF.

The rearrangement links TRBV7-9 to TRBJ1-1; the D gene is possibly TRBD1 (5 bases). Deletions cut 8 bases from V and 0 bases from J, with 16 bases between. There are 15 residues in the CDR3. CDR1 SEHNR and CDR2 FQNEAQ come from the germline V gene (reference sequence). Here the CDR3 reads CASQEFGHMNTEAFF. CDR3 nucleotide sequence: TGTGCCAGCCAGGAGTTTGGACACATGAACACTGAAGCTTTCTTT.

As for this clone: This CDR3 is also generated by other DNA sequences in the sample. The chain has TRBV28 and TRBJ2-7; 8 bases map to TRBD1. CDR1 is MDHEN, CDR2 SYDVKM, per germline. This CDR3 comprises 15 residues. V shed 2 bases, J shed 0 bases, and the junction held 3 bases outside the gene matches. CDR3 region: CASSLPGQGSYEQYF. DNA of the CDR3: TGTGCCAGCAGTTTACCCGGACAGGGCTCCTACGAGCAGTACTTC.

CDR3 coding DNA: TGTGCCAGCAGTCTTGGCGGGACGAACTACGAGCAGTACTTC. Amino acid sequence: CASSLGGTNYEQYF. J is TRBJ2-7 and V is TRBV6-1, with a possible D match to TRBD2 (6 bases). The CDR3 length is 14 residues. V lost 5 bases to trimming and J lost 3 bases, with 14 bases between them. Germline CDR1 and CDR2: MNHNS and SASEGT.

This sequence joins TRBV9 and TRBJ1-2; perhaps TRBD1 as D (6 bases). The germline CDR1 and CDR2 sequences are SGDLS and YYNGEE. Trimming cost V 0 bases and J 0 bases, with 12 bases left between them. This CDR3 has 16 amino acids. In DNA, the CDR3 is TGTGCCAGCAGCGTAGGGAACAGGGCCTCTAACTATGGCTACACCTTC. It encodes CASSVGNRASNYGYTF.

V and J are TRBV5-1 and TRBJ1-2; D gene ambiguous. Germline assignment: CDR1 SGHRS and CDR2 YFSETQ. The CDR3 runs to 17 residues. V was pared by 1 base and J by 7 bases, with 23 bases between. CDR3 loop: CASSLLGREPPLGGYTF. The CDR3, as DNA: TGCGCCAGCAGCTTGCTAGGACGGGAGCCGCCTCTGGGTGGCTACACCTTC.

V usage is TRBV5-4 and J usage is TRBJ1-1; weak D call: TRBD1 (5 bases). The CDR3 spans 15 residues. V was pared by 2 bases and J by 0 bases, with 11 bases between. CDR1 is SGHNT, CDR2 YYREEE, per germline (reference sequence). DNA of the CDR3: TGTGCCAGCAGCTTAGGCGGCAGGGTGAACACTGAAGCTTTCTTT. It specifies CASSLGGRVNTEAFF.

This clone came up a few times. V is TRBV27 and J is TRBJ1-5, with D unresolved. The CDR3 is 15 amino acids. CDR1 is MNHEY and CDR2 is SMNVEV in the germline V gene (reference sequence). V was clipped by 9 bases and J by 12 bases, with 27 bases between them. The CDR3 coding sequence is TGTGCCAGTCAGGACGGATCAGCCCCAGGCGCGCGCCAGCATTTT. Its protein is CASQDGSAPGARQHF.

This clone turned up a few times. The chain has TRBV4-2 and TRBJ2-1; TRBD2 matches at 13 bases. Trimming cost V 4 bases and J 15 bases; bases outside gene matches: 6. Germline-derived CDR1 and CDR2 are LGHNA and YNFKEQ. CDR3 length: 13 amino acids. CDR3 residues: CASSLLRTSGRFF. CDR3 nucleotides: TGTGCCAGCAGCCTCTTACGGACTAGCGGGAGGTTCTTC.

CDR3 residues: CASAIGETQYF. In DNA form, the CDR3 reads TGTGCCAGCGCAATAGGGGAGACCCAGTACTTC. This chain uses TRBV5-5 with TRBJ2-5; no clear D gene. The CDR3 runs to 11 residues. Germline-derived CDR1 and CDR2 are SGHKS and YYEKEE (reference sequence). The ends were cut back, 7 bases at V and 5 bases at J, with 9 bases in the middle.

V gene TRBV6-5 combines with J gene TRBJ1-2; D is unresolved. The CDR3 has 15 residues. Trimming shortened V by 0 bases and J by 1 base, and 9 bases separated the two germline ends. Germline V gene sequence: CDR1 MNHEY, CDR2 SVGAGI. The CDR3 loop reads CASSYSGRYNYGYTF. The CDR3 DNA is TGTGCCAGCAGTTACTCGGGTCGATATAACTATGGCTACACCTTC.

The chain is built from TRBV9 and TRBJ2-7, with D perhaps TRBD2 (6 bases). The V and J ends lost 0 bases and 3 bases respectively, with 13 bases between them. Germline V CDR1 and CDR2: SGDLS, YYNGEE. This CDR3 is 15 amino acids long. Here the CDR3 DNA reads TGTGCCAGCAGCGTAGGGGACTTGGGGGACTACGAGCAGTACTTC. It translates to CASSVGDLGDYEQYF. Combining the CDR3 with reference TRBV9 and TRBJ2-7 gives the whole variable domain DSGVTQTPKHLITATGQRVTLRCSPRSGDLSVYWYQQSLDQGLQFLIQYYNGEERAKGNILERFSAQQFPDLHSELNLSSLELGDSALYFCASSVGDLGDYEQYFGPGTRLTVT.

The V and J genes are TRBV6-1 and TRBJ2-7; TRBD1 matches 7 bases. This CDR3 is built from 14 residues. V lost 6 bases, J lost 4 bases, and 9 bases stayed unmatched. Germline lookup yields CDR1 MNHNS and CDR2 SASEGT. For the CDR3, the DNA is TGTGCCAGCAGAATGACAGGGAATCGGTACGAGCAGTACTTC. Residues: CASRMTGNRYEQYF.

The chain carries TRBV2 and TRBJ2-2; D not certain. CDR1 is SNHLY and CDR2 is FYNNEI in the germline V gene. This CDR3 is 14 amino acids long. The V end was cut by 5 bases, the J end by 6 bases, with 13 bases between. CDR3 in DNA: TGTGCCAGCAGTCCCCAGAGCAGGTCCGGGGAGCTGTTTTTT. Translated: CASSPQSRSGELFF.

CDR3 residues: CASSIYSGTGASTEAFF. The CDR3 DNA reads TGCGCCAGCAGCATATACTCCGGGACAGGGGCGAGCACTGAAGCTTTCTTT. The V call is TRBV5-1, the J call TRBJ1-1, with 10 bases lining up with TRBD1. Germline CDR1 and CDR2: SGHRS and YFSETQ. Unmatched junction bases numbered 13, after V lost 4 bases and J lost 4 bases. This CDR3 spans 17 amino acids.

This clone occurred a few times. This sequence joins TRBV10-3 and TRBJ2-7; 10 nucleotides agree with TRBD1. The V segment lost 6 bases and the J segment 3 bases; nucleotides outside the gene matches: 5. The CDR3 is 14 amino acids. From germline, CDR1 is ENHRY and CDR2 SYGVKD. This CDR3 is CAIREGQGLYEQYF. Written as DNA, the CDR3 is TGTGCCATCAGGGAGGGACAGGGGCTCTACGAGCAGTACTTC.

The rearrangement uses TRBV5-6 and TRBJ1-1, with D tentatively TRBD1 (5 bases). The CDR3 is 16 amino acids. Germline V gene data show CDR1 as SGHDT and CDR2 as YYEEEE. Trimming took off 4 bases at V and 4 bases at J, with 20 bases between the two ends. The chain's CDR3 is CASSLLGGLGGTEAFF. CDR3 nucleotide sequence: TGTGCCAGCAGCCTGCTGGGTGGCCTGGGGGGCACTGAAGCTTTCTTT. The variable domain in full, with the rest retrieved from reference TRBV5-6 and TRBJ1-1, is DAGVTQSPTHLIKTRGQQVTLRCSPKSGHDTVSWYQQALGQGPQFIFQYYEEEERQRGNFPDRFSGHQFPNYSSELNVNALLLGDSALYLCASSLLGGLGGTEAFFGQGTRLTVV.

V is TRBV2 and J is TRBJ2-5, with 7 bases aligning to TRBD1. V shed 4 bases, J shed 6 bases, and the junction held 8 bases outside the gene matches. The CDR3 runs 14 residues. The germline CDR1 and CDR2 sequences are SNHLY and FYNNEI. The CDR3 here is CASSGQKGAQTQYF. CDR3 DNA: TGTGCCAGCAGTGGCCAAAAGGGGGCACAGACCCAGTACTTC.

The chain has TRBV5-1 and TRBJ2-5; D may be TRBD2 (5 bases). The ends were cut back, 2 bases at V and 3 bases at J, with 8 bases in the middle. The CDR3 totals 13 residues. Germline V gene data show CDR1 as SGHRS and CDR2 as YFSETQ. CDR3 sequence reads: CASSFGLEETQYF. The CDR3 bases are TGCGCCAGCAGCTTTGGACTCGAAGAGACCCAGTACTTC.

J is TRBJ2-1 and V is TRBV14; the match to TRBD2 covers 9 bases. CDR1 SGHDN and CDR2 FVKESK come from the germline V gene. The CDR3 loop spans 20 amino acids. Trimming at V came to 0 bases and at J to 0 bases, leaving 12 bases not matched to a gene. As DNA, the CDR3 is TGTGCCAGCAGCCAAGATGAAGGGCCTAGCGGGGTGAGCTCCTACAATGAGCAGTTCTTC. This gives the protein CASSQDEGPSGVSSYNEQFF.

As for this clone: At one end, the junction sequence differs from germline, possibly due to a read error. The chain employs TRBV29-1 and TRBJ2-7; D is perhaps TRBD2 (6 bases). The germline V gene has CDR1 SQVTM and CDR2 ANQGSEA. The CDR3 has 12 residues. CDR3 nucleotides: TGCAGCGTCGAAGCCGGGGGTTGGGAGCAGTACTTC. Translated, it gives CSVEAGGWEQYF.